This T cell receptor (beta chain) was observed in a study of T-cell reconstitution after alpha-beta-depleted transplantation in children. Regarding the study as a whole: Some patients showed high day-60 TCRbeta diversity, which derived from surviving recipient T cells and thymic progenitors.

This clonotype was observed at least ten times. What it binds is unknown. CDR1 is DFQATT and CDR2 is SNEGSKA in the germline V gene (reference sequence). V dropped 1 base and J dropped 3; count of bases not matched to a gene: 7. CDR3 length equals 15 residues. Preparation of the TCRbeta library was carried out with unique molecular identifiers. TCRdb recomputed calls from the PCR reads with MiXCR, one row per CDR3 protein. The repertoire holds some 300,000 distinct CDR3 sequences, with about 9.5% as singletons. The chain recombines TRBV20-1 with TRBJ2-3; 7 bases are a match to TRBD2. The receptor's source is a boy under three years old with acute myeloid leukemia, due to receive a stem cell transplant. Here the sequenced sample was PBMCs, taken before TCRalphabeta/CD19-depleted stem cell transplant. CDR3 bases: TGCAGTGCTAGAGTGAGCGGGAAGGTGACAGATACGCAGTATTTT. As protein: CSARVSGKVTDTQYF.